The 17 T cell receptor beta chains in this list originate from one sample, sequenced in a study of T cell responses to AZD1222 COVID-19 vaccine. Produced via immunoSEQ multiplex PCR; TCRdb's table is partial and in-frame only. The sample holds under 50,000 clones, approximately 90% seen once. The material was peripheral blood, obtained 28 days after the second AZD1222 dose. These receptors originate from an adult who received the AZD1222 COVID-19 vaccine.

The gene calls are TRBV5-6 and TRBJ1-1; no clear D gene. Trimming pared 0 bases from V and 0 bases from J, leaving 9 bases between. The CDR3 sequence is 15 residues long. CDR1 is SGHDT and CDR2 is YYEEEE in the germline V gene. CDR3: CASSLVPVMNTEAFF. The CDR3 DNA sequence: TGTGCCAGCAGCTTGGTTCCAGTAATGAACACTGAAGCTTTCTTT.

The gene calls are TRBV27 and TRBJ2-5, with 8 bases that match TRBD2. The CDR3 runs to 13 residues. V gave up 7 bases and J gave up 5 bases; unmatched junction bases: 6. Germline lookup yields CDR1 MNHEY and CDR2 SMNVEV (reference sequence). The CDR3 DNA sequence: TGTGCCAGCATGGGCGGGGGGCGGGAGACCCAGTACTTC. It is translated as CASMGGGRETQYF.

The chain is built from TRBV7-9 and TRBJ2-7; D is uncertain. The V end lost 5 bases, the J end lost 7 bases, and 9 bases lay between the germline ends. CDR1 SEHNR and CDR2 FQNEAQ come from the germline V gene (reference sequence). The CDR3 contains 11 residues. CDR3 sequence (DNA): TGTGCCAGCAGCCAGAGTGGGGAGCAGTACTTC. Translating gives CASSQSGEQYF.

The chain is built from TRBV5-4 and TRBJ1-2; the D gene is possibly TRBD1 (6 bases). V was shortened by 0 bases and J by 4 bases, with 16 bases between the two germline ends. There are 16 residues in the CDR3. Germline CDR1 is SGHNT and CDR2 is YYREEE (reference sequence). CDR3 sequence: CASSLGGERTAYGYTF. For the CDR3, the DNA is TGTGCCAGCAGCTTGGGGGGGGAAAGGACAGCCTATGGCTACACCTTC.

This rearrangement joins TRBV19 to TRBJ2-7; D is possibly TRBD2 (7 bases). This CDR3 has 14 amino acids. The germline CDR1 and CDR2 sequences are LNHDA and SQIVND (reference sequence). Trimming cost V 6 bases and J 2 bases, with 14 bases left between them. The CDR3 sequence is CASSRGGATYEQYF. In DNA, the CDR3 is TGTGCCAGTAGCCGAGGGGGGGCTACCTACGAGCAGTACTTC. The full variable domain, with the rest looked up from reference TRBV19 and TRBJ2-7, is DGGITQSPKYLFRKEGQNVTLSCEQNLNHDAMYWYRQDPGQGLRLIYYSQIVNDFQKGDIAEGYSVSREKKESFPLTVTSAQKNPTAFYLCASSRGGATYEQYFGPGTRLTVT.

The chain combines TRBV10-1 with TRBJ2-7; D is ambiguous. Germline V gives CDR1 WNHNN, CDR2 SYGVQD (reference sequence). The CDR3 covers 13 residues. V dropped 2 bases and J dropped 4 bases, with 9 bases sitting between them. DNA for the CDR3: TGCGCCAGCAGTGAGGACGGCCCTTACGAGCAGTACTTC. Translation: CASSEDGPYEQYF.

In DNA form, the CDR3 reads TGTGCCAGCAGCAGACCGACAGGGAAGGAGCAGCCCCAGCATTTT. Translated, it gives CASSRPTGKEQPQHF. The chain carries TRBV7-2 and TRBJ1-5, with 7 bases that match TRBD1. CDR3 length: 15 amino acids. From germline, CDR1 is SGHTA and CDR2 FQGNSA. V shed 5 bases and J 7 bases; nucleotides not matched to a gene: 11.

The chain couples TRBV27 to TRBJ2-7; D is possibly TRBD1 (6 bases). Trimming pared 6 bases from V and 4 bases from J, leaving 13 bases between. The CDR3 has 13 amino acids. Germline V lookup: CDR1 MNHEY, CDR2 SMNVEV (reference sequence). CDR3 loop: CASRGQGIYEQYF. DNA for the CDR3: TGTGCCAGCAGGGGACAAGGCATTTACGAGCAGTACTTC.

With respect to this clone: The same CDR3 also results from other DNA sequences found in this sample. The gene calls are TRBV6-5 and TRBJ1-2, with 7 nucleotides matching TRBD1. The CDR3 loop spans 13 amino acids. Germline-derived CDR1 and CDR2 are MNHEY and SVGAGI. V lost 6 bases, J lost 3 bases, and 4 bases stayed unmatched. CDR3 nucleotides: TGTGCCAGCAGCTACACAGGGGACTATGGCTACACCTTC. Translation: CASSYTGDYGYTF.

V gene TRBV25-1 combines with J gene TRBJ2-2; TRBD1 aligns across 7 bases. V lost 4 bases, J lost 3 bases, and 5 bases stayed unmatched. The CDR3 consists of 15 residues. CDR1 is MGHDK and CDR2 is SYGVNS in the germline V gene. The CDR3 protein is CASSGQGWDTGELFF. The CDR3 DNA sequence: TGTGCCAGCAGTGGACAGGGTTGGGACACCGGGGAGCTGTTTTTT. The full variable domain, completed using reference TRBV25-1 and TRBJ2-2, is EADIYQTPRYLVIGTGKKITLECSQTMGHDKMYWYQQDPGMELHLIHYSYGVNSTEKGDLSSESTVSRIRTEHFPLTLESARPSHTSQYLCASSGQGWDTGELFFGEGSRLTVL.

This clone occurred once. This rearrangement joins TRBV6-1 to TRBJ1-5; the D is unclear. V lost 3 bases and J 1 base, leaving 7 bases between the germline ends. The length of the CDR3 is 14 residues. Germline V gives CDR1 MNHNS, CDR2 SASEGT. CDR3 amino acids: CASSDGRSNQPQHF. The DNA for the CDR3 is TGTGCCAGCAGTGACGGACGGAGCAATCAGCCCCAGCATTTT.

This chain joins TRBV27 and TRBJ1-6; D remains unclear. This CDR3 comprises 14 residues. V was pared by 4 bases and J by 3 bases, with 7 bases between. CDR1 MNHEY and CDR2 SMNVEV come from the germline V gene (reference sequence). Written as DNA, the CDR3 is TGTGCCAGCAGTTCCGGGATCTATAATTCACCCCTCCACTTT. Amino acid sequence: CASSSGIYNSPLHF.

CDR3 sequence: CASSFGVGDTEAFF. The CDR3 DNA sequence: TGTGCCAGCAGTTTTGGGGTGGGTGACACTGAAGCTTTCTTT. J is TRBJ1-1 and V is TRBV27; D is unclear. V lost 3 bases and J 3 bases, leaving 11 bases between the germline ends. CDR3 length: 14 amino acids. CDR1 MNHEY and CDR2 SMNVEV come from the germline V gene (reference sequence).

This chain joins TRBV5-1 and TRBJ1-1, with TRBD1 as a possible D gene (5 bases). The CDR3 contains 14 residues. Trimming removed 5 bases from V and 5 bases from J, with 16 bases in between. The germline V gene has CDR1 SGHRS and CDR2 YFSETQ. The CDR3 loop is CASRGTPGGTEAFF. The CDR3, as DNA: TGCGCCAGCAGGGGGACTCCTGGGGGGACTGAAGCTTTCTTT.

This clone was seen just once. The chain couples TRBV28 to TRBJ2-1, with 12 bases lining up with TRBD2. CDR1 and CDR2 (germline): MDHEN, SYDVKM. The CDR3 has 18 amino acids. Trimming took 8 bases from V and 0 from J; bases not matched to a gene: 11. The DNA for the CDR3 is TGTGCCAGCTATCGGACTAGCGGGAAAATAAGCTCCTACAATGAGCAGTTCTTC. Protein product: CASYRTSGKISSYNEQFF. The full variable domain, rest sourced from reference TRBV28 and TRBJ2-1, is DVKVTQSSRYLVKRTGEKVFLECVQDMDHENMFWYRQDPGLGLRLIYFSYDVKMKEKGDIPEGYSVSREKKERFSLILESASTNQTSMYLCASYRTSGKISSYNEQFFGPGTRLTVL.

In DNA form, the CDR3 reads TGTGCCAGCAGCTTAGAAGGGTTCGGTAGGGGCTACACCTTC. This gives the protein CASSLEGFGRGYTF. The chain carries TRBV7-8 and TRBJ1-2; D unresolved. The CDR3 consists of 14 residues. The germline V gene encodes CDR1 SGHVS and CDR2 FQNEAQ. V lost 1 base to trimming and J lost 8 bases, with 14 bases between them. Complete variable domain (other parts from reference TRBV7-8 and TRBJ1-2): GAGVSQSPRYKVAKRGQDVALRCDPISGHVSLFWYQQALGQGPEFLTYFQNEAQLDKSGLPSDRFFAERPEGSVSTLKIQRTQQEDSAVYLCASSLEGFGRGYTFGSGTRLTVV.

The chain combines TRBV27 with TRBJ2-5; 9 bases align to TRBD1. V was pared by 6 bases and J by 5 bases, with 7 bases of the junction left unmatched. The germline gives CDR1 MNHEY, CDR2 SMNVEV (reference sequence). The CDR3 consists of 14 residues. The CDR3 sequence: CASSNRGRLETQYF. CDR3 nucleotides: TGTGCCAGCAGCAACAGGGGGCGCCTCGAGACCCAGTACTTC.